The clone carrying this T cell receptor beta chain has a count of ten or more. These data originate in a study of patients and donors after allogeneic stem cell transplantation. This CDR3 is 12 amino acids long. V was clipped by 7 bases and J by 5 bases, with 11 bases between them. Germline CDR1 and CDR2: MNHEY and SVGAGI. Via MiXCR, TCRdb re-called the RT-PCR reads, giving one row per CDR3 protein. Found here are some 880,000 distinct CDR3 sequences, more than 15% of them singletons; the top ten hold 6%. The TCR comes from a human donor who was either an allogeneic HSCT recipient or a stem cell or donor lymphocyte infusion donor (not recorded which). It is not recorded whose cells these are; they may come from a transplant donor. The sample consisted of blood, either unsorted or a sorted T cell fraction (not recorded which). The chain is built from TRBV6-5 and TRBJ1-1; tentative D call: TRBD1 (5 bases). The CDR3 DNA is TGTGCCAGCAATCGGGGGGGAACTGAAGCTTTCTTT. Protein product: CASNRGGTEAFF.